These 31 T cell receptor beta chains were all obtained from the same sample, sequenced in a study of blood T cells in healthy people across ages. With a J-beta primer mix and a sample-barcoded 5' primer, a second PCR ran about 7 to 12 cycles. TCRdb processed the 5' RACE reads anew with MiXCR; each CDR3 protein has one entry. The sample shows 1.5 million to 2 million distinct CDR3 sequences, less than 50% of them seen only once. The specimen sequenced was blood. The source of these receptors is a woman aged 40 to 50 in good health.

This clonotype appeared a few times. The V and J genes are TRBV3-1 and TRBJ2-4, with 8 bases fitting TRBD1. Germline V gene lookup returns CDR1 LGHDT and CDR2 YNNKEL (reference sequence). The junction had 3 bases not matched to a gene; V was cut back by 6 bases and J by 2 bases. The CDR3 sequence is 14 residues long. Here the CDR3 reads CASSRTGSKNIQYF. CDR3 DNA: TGTGCCAGCAGTCGGACAGGGTCCAAAAACATTCAGTACTTC.

The gene calls are TRBV24-1 and TRBJ2-5; D possibly corresponds to TRBD2 (7 bases). The ends were cut back, 3 bases at V and 5 bases at J, with 18 bases in the middle. Germline V gene sequence: CDR1 KGHDR, CDR2 SFDVKD. This CDR3 spans 16 amino acids. CDR3 in DNA: TGTGCCACCAGTGATCCCCTCCGCGGGGGCGCCGAGACCCAGTACTTC. Translating gives CATSDPLRGGAETQYF.

The J gene is TRBJ2-5, the V gene TRBV6-2 or TRBV6-3; 8 nucleotides line up with TRBD2. The DNA end is a closer match to TRBJ2-7, so the J assignment may be wrong. Germline assignment: CDR1 MNHEY and CDR2 SVGEGT. CDR3 size: 15 residues. DNA of the CDR3: TGTGCCAGCAGTTTGGTGGCGGGGGGCCACTACGAGCAGTACTTC. Amino acid sequence: CASSLVAGGHYEQYF.

The chain employs TRBV12-3 or TRBV12-4 and TRBJ1-2; 7 bases align to TRBD1. The CDR3 has 13 residues. Unmatched junction bases numbered 8, after V lost 2 bases and J lost 11 bases. The CDR3 spells CASSLSGQPLYTF. In DNA form, the CDR3 reads TGTGCCAGCAGTTTATCGGGACAGCCACTGTACACCTTC.

The rearrangement joins TRBV6-2 or TRBV6-3 to TRBJ2-7; D uncertain. The CDR3 extends over 15 amino acids. Germline lookup yields CDR1 MNHEY and CDR2 SVGEGT. V lost 0 bases and J lost 4, with 13 bases in between. Here the CDR3 DNA reads TGTGCCAGCAGTTACTCCAGGCCCAAAGGATACGAGCAGTACTTC. This gives the protein CASSYSRPKGYEQYF.

V usage is TRBV15 and J usage is TRBJ2-7; a weak D match, TRBD1 (6 bases). V was clipped by 5 bases and J by 1 base, with 9 bases between them. The CDR3 totals 13 residues. CDR1 LNHNV and CDR2 YYDKDF come from the germline V gene (reference sequence). CDR3 coding DNA: TGTGCCACCAGCTCGGACAGTTCCTACGAGCAGTACTTC. Translated, it gives CATSSDSSYEQYF.

The genes are TRBV12-3 or TRBV12-4 and TRBJ1-1; 7 bases agree with TRBD1. This CDR3 is built from 13 residues. Trimming at V came to 5 bases and at J to 5 bases, leaving 5 bases not matched to a gene. CDR3 loop: CASSDVTGTEAFF. The CDR3 DNA reads TGTGCCAGCAGTGACGTGACAGGGACTGAAGCTTTCTTT.

This rearrangement joins TRBV5-1 to TRBJ1-2, with TRBD1 identical over 8 bases. The CDR3 has 15 amino acids. Germline loops: CDR1 SGHRS, CDR2 YFSETQ. Unmatched junction bases numbered 10, after V lost 2 bases and J lost 7 bases. The CDR3 is CASSFDRGELGGYTF. DNA of the CDR3: TGCGCCAGCAGCTTCGACAGGGGAGAATTGGGTGGCTACACCTTC.

The chain joins TRBV27 to TRBJ1-1; 9 bases fit TRBD1. V trimming: 5 bases; J trimming: 1 base; junction bases outside the gene matches: 8. The CDR3 sequence is 16 residues long. Germline lookup yields CDR1 MNHEY and CDR2 SMNVEV (reference sequence). CDR3 sequence reads: CASSPPGQGWNTEAFF. DNA for the CDR3: TGTGCCAGCAGTCCTCCGGGACAGGGCTGGAACACTGAAGCTTTCTTT.

This clonotype turned up a few times. The chain combines TRBV5-1 with TRBJ1-1; 7 bases are shared with TRBD1. With V trimmed by 4 bases and J by 5 bases, 5 bases remained unmatched. Germline V gene lookup returns CDR1 SGHRS and CDR2 YFSETQ. The CDR3 extends over 13 amino acids. The CDR3 bases are TGCGCCAGCAGCCGACAGGGAGAAACTGAAGCTTTCTTT. Translated, it gives CASSRQGETEAFF.

The J gene is TRBJ2-7, the V gene TRBV5-5; 9 bases map to TRBD1. The V and J ends lost 2 bases and 7 bases, in that order; junction bases with no gene match: 10. This CDR3 spans 15 amino acids. Germline assignment: CDR1 SGHKS and CDR2 YYEKEE (reference sequence). CDR3 residues: CASSLTGQGYNEQYF. The CDR3 DNA reads TGTGCCAGCAGCTTAACGGGACAGGGCTACAATGAGCAGTACTTC.

The rearrangement links TRBV27 to TRBJ2-1; weak D call: TRBD1 (6 bases). V lost 4 bases and J lost 1, with 14 bases in between. This CDR3 is 16 amino acids long. Per the germline V gene, CDR1 is MNHEY and CDR2 is SMNVEV (reference sequence). The CDR3 DNA reads TGTGCCAGCAGTTCCGCTAGGGGGTATTCCTACAATGAGCAGTTCTTC. This codes for CASSSARGYSYNEQFF.

This clonotype was observed a few times. This chain connects TRBV27 to TRBJ2-7, with D possibly TRBD2 on 5 matching bases. V was trimmed by 6 bases and J by 3 bases, leaving 15 bases between them. CDR3 length equals 14 residues. The germline V gene has CDR1 MNHEY and CDR2 SMNVEV (reference sequence). CDR3 nucleotides: TGTGCCAGCAGCTTAGAAGGAGGAATCTACGAGCAGTACTTC. It translates to CASSLEGGIYEQYF.

This clonotype was seen repeatedly, ten times or more. This CDR3 is CATGRSYEQYF. The CDR3 region has the DNA TGTGCCACCGGCCGTTCCTACGAGCAGTACTTC. The chain combines TRBV15 with TRBJ2-7, with no clear D. The V end lost 8 bases, the J end lost 1 base, and 6 bases lay between the germline ends. This CDR3 comprises 11 residues. Germline V gene data show CDR1 as LNHNV and CDR2 as YYDKDF (reference sequence).

This clonotype was detected once. The J gene is TRBJ2-4, the V gene TRBV20-1; perhaps TRBD1 as D (5 bases). Trimming took off 7 bases at V and 1 base at J, with 20 bases between the two ends. The CDR3 is made up of 16 amino acids. The germline V gene has CDR1 DFQATT and CDR2 SNEGSKA (reference sequence). The CDR3 protein is CSVTRGWWDAKNIQYF. In nucleotides, the CDR3 is TGCAGTGTCACAAGGGGCTGGTGGGATGCCAAAAACATTCAGTACTTC.

V gene TRBV12-3 or TRBV12-4 combines with J gene TRBJ2-7; D is possibly TRBD1 (5 bases). The CDR3 runs to 12 residues. Deletions cut 3 bases from V and 9 bases from J, with 12 bases between. CDR3 protein: CASSFLGAGQYF. CDR3 sequence (DNA): TGTGCCAGCAGTTTTTTAGGGGCCGGGCAGTACTTC.

This clonotype was seen a handful of times. This sequence joins TRBV20-1 and TRBJ2-3; 11 bases are a match to TRBD2. The CDR3 is made up of 14 amino acids. CDR1 is DFQATT, CDR2 SNEGSKA, per germline (reference sequence). J lost 4 bases, V lost 6 bases, and 6 bases had no gene match. The CDR3 is CSAQTSGEADTQYF. The DNA of the CDR3 is TGCAGTGCCCAGACTAGCGGGGAGGCAGATACGCAGTATTTT.

This clonotype appeared a few times. V is TRBV4-3 and J is TRBJ2-1; no clear D gene. The V end was cut by 0 bases, the J end by 6 bases, with 12 bases between. The CDR3 spans 15 residues. Germline lookup yields CDR1 LGHNA and CDR2 YSLEER. The CDR3 region has the DNA TGCGCCAGCAGCCAAGAGAACCTAGACACCAATGAGCAGTTCTTC. Translated, it gives CASSQENLDTNEQFF.

This clonotype was seen a few times. The chain employs TRBV4-2 and TRBJ1-4; TRBD1 is a possible D gene (5 bases). The V end lost 0 bases, the J end lost 5 bases, and 16 bases lay between the germline ends. This CDR3 comprises 17 residues. The germline CDR1 and CDR2 sequences are LGHNA and YNFKEQ. CDR3 nucleotides: TGTGCCAGCAGCCAAGAGAGGCGACCCAGGGCGAATGAAAAACTGTTTTTT. This translates into CASSQERRPRANEKLFF.

Only a few counts were recorded for this clonotype. This chain uses TRBV28 with TRBJ2-7, with a tentative D call TRBD1 (6 bases). TRBJ2-5 explains the end of the DNA better; the J call may be wrong. Looked up from germline, CDR1 is MDHEN and CDR2 is SYDVKM. The CDR3 consists of 14 residues. This CDR3 reads CASSLGRGFETQYF. CDR3 sequence (DNA): TGTGCCAGCAGTTTGGGCAGGGGCTTTGAGACCCAGTACTTC.

The chain is built from TRBV7-3 and TRBJ2-1; the match to TRBD1 covers 12 bases. V lost 0 bases to trimming and J lost 6 bases; unmatched junction nucleotides: 3. Germline V gives CDR1 SGHTA, CDR2 FQGTGA. The CDR3 sequence is 16 residues long. CDR3 nucleotides: TGTGCCAGCAGCTTAACGGGACAGGGGGCGGGCAATGAGCAGTTCTTC. Encoded protein: CASSLTGQGAGNEQFF.

J is TRBJ1-6 and V is TRBV7-2; the D gene is possibly TRBD1 (6 bases). The V and J ends lost 5 bases and 8 bases respectively, with 22 bases between them. CDR3 length: 17 amino acids. In germline, CDR1 is SGHTA, CDR2 FQGNSA. Here the CDR3 DNA reads TGTGCCAGCAGCAGGGACCCCAGGGGATTATACTATTCACCCCTCCACTTT. Encoded protein: CASSRDPRGLYYSPLHF.

The chain has TRBV5-1 and TRBJ2-4; weak D call: TRBD1 (5 bases). V shed 1 base and J shed 1 base, with 12 bases lying between them. The CDR3 runs 16 residues. CDR1 and CDR2 from the germline V gene are SGHRS and YFSETQ. DNA of the CDR3: TGCGCCAGCAGCTTGATAGGGGTGGAGGCCAAAAACATTCAGTACTTC. This gives the protein CASSLIGVEAKNIQYF.

The rearrangement uses TRBV27 and TRBJ2-5; D possibly corresponds to TRBD2 (6 bases). V was clipped by 5 bases and J by 4 bases, with 17 bases between them. CDR1 and CDR2 (germline): MNHEY, SMNVEV (reference sequence). This CDR3 is built from 15 residues. The CDR3 spells CASSLRRDSRETQYF. CDR3 sequence (DNA): TGTGCCAGCAGTCTCCGCCGGGACTCAAGAGAGACCCAGTACTTC.

The chain carries TRBV7-6 and TRBJ1-6, with D perhaps TRBD1 (5 bases). Deletions cut 0 bases from V and 3 bases from J, with 12 bases between. The CDR3 covers 17 residues. Germline CDR1 and CDR2: SGHVS and FNYEAQ. CDR3 sequence reads: CASSLADSGGYNSPLHF. The CDR3 DNA reads TGTGCCAGCAGCTTAGCTGATTCGGGGGGCTATAATTCACCCCTCCACTTT.

The J gene is TRBJ1-6, the V gene TRBV27; a weak D match, TRBD1 (5 bases). CDR1 is MNHEY and CDR2 is SMNVEV in the germline V gene (reference sequence). This CDR3 contains 15 residues. Between the trimmed V and J ends, which lost 3 bases and 6 bases, there was a span of 12 bases. The CDR3 is CASSFQGKVNSPLHF. The CDR3 bases are TGTGCCAGCAGTTTCCAGGGAAAGGTTAATTCACCCCTCCACTTT.

Of note for this clonotype: One junction end does not reproduce the germline sequence, and a read error may be involved. This chain uses TRBV7-7 with TRBJ2-5, with 9 bases lining up with TRBD1. Germline-derived CDR1 and CDR2 are SSHAT and FNYEAQ (reference sequence). CDR3 length: 14 amino acids. CDR3 in amino acids: CASSQGQGKETQYF. The CDR3 DNA sequence: TGTGCTAGCAGCCAGGGACAGGGAAAAGAGACCCAGTACTTC.

With regard to this clonotype: The junction shows a germline mismatch at one end, possibly a read error. The chain employs TRBV6-5 and TRBJ1-2; D might be TRBD1 (5 bases). The CDR3 sequence is 13 residues long. Germline-derived CDR1 and CDR2 are MNHEY and SVGAGI. The CDR3 DNA is TGTGCCAGCATTTACTGGGCCGAGGGGGGCTACACCTTC. This translates into CASIYWAEGGYTF.

The rearrangement uses TRBV4-2 and TRBJ1-5; no clear D gene. V was cut by 0 bases and J by 4 bases, with 7 bases left in between. This CDR3 spans 14 amino acids. From germline, CDR1 is LGHNA and CDR2 YNFKEQ. CDR3 residues: CASSQDTTNQPQHF. The DNA for the CDR3 is TGTGCCAGCAGCCAAGATACCACAAATCAGCCCCAGCATTTT.

Only a few counts were recorded for this clonotype. The gene calls are TRBV20-1 and TRBJ2-3; 11 nucleotides agree with TRBD2. CDR3 size: 16 residues. V lost 6 bases to trimming and J lost 0 bases; unmatched junction nucleotides: 8. Per the germline V gene, CDR1 is DFQATT and CDR2 is SNEGSKA (reference sequence). CDR3 nucleotides: TGCAGTGCGCGCGGGACTAGCGGTTCTAGCACAGATACGCAGTATTTT. Translated, it gives CSARGTSGSSTDTQYF.

This clonotype was observed a few times. The chain joins TRBV5-1 to TRBJ2-5; weak D call: TRBD2 (6 bases). Trimming took 0 bases from V and 2 from J, leaving 11 bases between them. Per germline, CDR1 SGHRS and CDR2 YFSETQ. This CDR3 region has 15 residues. This CDR3 is CASSLEGLVQETQYF. CDR3 DNA: TGCGCCAGCAGCTTGGAGGGACTGGTGCAAGAGACCCAGTACTTC.